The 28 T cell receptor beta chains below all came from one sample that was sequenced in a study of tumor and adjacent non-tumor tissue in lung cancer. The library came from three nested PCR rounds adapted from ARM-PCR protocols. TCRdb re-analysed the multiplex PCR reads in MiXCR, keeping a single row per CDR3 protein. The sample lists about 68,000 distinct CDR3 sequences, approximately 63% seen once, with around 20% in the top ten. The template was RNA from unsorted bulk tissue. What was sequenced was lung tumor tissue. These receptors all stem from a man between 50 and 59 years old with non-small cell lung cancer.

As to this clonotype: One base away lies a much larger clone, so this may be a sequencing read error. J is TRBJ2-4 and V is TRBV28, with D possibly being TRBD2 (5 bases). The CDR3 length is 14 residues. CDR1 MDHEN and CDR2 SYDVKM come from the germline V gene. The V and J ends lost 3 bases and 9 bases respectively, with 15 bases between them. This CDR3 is CASSFLDPRGIQYF. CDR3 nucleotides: TGTGCCAGCAGTTTTCTTGACCCACGGGGCATTCAGTACTTC. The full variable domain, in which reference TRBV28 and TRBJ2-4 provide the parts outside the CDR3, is DVKVTQSSRYLVKRTGEKVFLECVQDMDHENMFWYRQDPGLGLRLIYFSYDVKMKEKGDIPEGYSVSREKKERFSLILESASTNQTSMYLCASSFLDPRGIQYFGAGTRLSVL.

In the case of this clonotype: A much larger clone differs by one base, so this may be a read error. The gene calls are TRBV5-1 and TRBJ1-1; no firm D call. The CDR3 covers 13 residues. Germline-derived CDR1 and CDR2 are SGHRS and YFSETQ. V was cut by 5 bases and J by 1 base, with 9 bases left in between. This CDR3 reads CASRLDGNTEAFF. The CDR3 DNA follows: TGCGCCAGCAGATTAGACGGGAACACTGAAGCTTTCTTT.

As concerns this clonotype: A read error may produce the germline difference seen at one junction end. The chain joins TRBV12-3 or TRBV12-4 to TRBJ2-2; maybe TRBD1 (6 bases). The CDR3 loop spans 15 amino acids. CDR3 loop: CASRRTVTNTVELFF. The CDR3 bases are TGTGCCAGCAGACGGACAGTGACGAACACCGTGGAGCTGTTTTTT.

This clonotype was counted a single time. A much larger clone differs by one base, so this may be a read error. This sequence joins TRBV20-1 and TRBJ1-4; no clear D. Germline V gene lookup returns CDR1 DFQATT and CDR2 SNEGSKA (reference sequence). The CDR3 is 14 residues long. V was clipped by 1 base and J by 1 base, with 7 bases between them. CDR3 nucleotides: TGCAGTGCTAGAGTTACCGTAACTAATGAAAAACTGTTTTTT. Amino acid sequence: CSARVTVTNEKLFF.

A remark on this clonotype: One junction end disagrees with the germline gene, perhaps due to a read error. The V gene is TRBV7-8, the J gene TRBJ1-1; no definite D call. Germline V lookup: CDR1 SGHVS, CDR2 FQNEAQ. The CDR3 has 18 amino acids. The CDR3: CPSSLGLTVDFRRTEAFF. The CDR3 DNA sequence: TGTCCCAGCAGCTTAGGATTAACAGTGGATTTTCGGAGAACTGAAGCTTTCTTT.

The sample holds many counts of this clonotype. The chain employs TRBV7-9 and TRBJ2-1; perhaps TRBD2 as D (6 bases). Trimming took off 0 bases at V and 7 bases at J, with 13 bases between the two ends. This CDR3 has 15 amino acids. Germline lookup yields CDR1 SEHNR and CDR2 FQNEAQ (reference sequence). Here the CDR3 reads CASSLAWGSGNEQFF. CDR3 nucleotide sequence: TGTGCCAGCAGCTTAGCTTGGGGGAGCGGGAATGAGCAGTTCTTC.

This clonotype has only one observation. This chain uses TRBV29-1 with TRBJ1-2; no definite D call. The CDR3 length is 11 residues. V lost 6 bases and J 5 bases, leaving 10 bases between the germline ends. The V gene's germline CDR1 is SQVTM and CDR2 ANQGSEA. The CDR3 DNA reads TGCAGCGTCTTTCACGAATATGGCTACACCTTC. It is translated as CSVFHEYGYTF.

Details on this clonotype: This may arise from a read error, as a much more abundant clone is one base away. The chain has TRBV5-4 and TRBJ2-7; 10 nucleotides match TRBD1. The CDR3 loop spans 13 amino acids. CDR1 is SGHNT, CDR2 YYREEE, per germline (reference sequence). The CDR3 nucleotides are TGTGCCATCCGGGACAGGGGAATCCACGAGCGGTACTTC. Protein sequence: CAIRDRGIHERYF.

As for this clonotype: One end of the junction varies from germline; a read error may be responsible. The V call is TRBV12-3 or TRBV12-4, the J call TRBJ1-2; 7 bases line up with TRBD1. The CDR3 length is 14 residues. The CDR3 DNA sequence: TGTGCTAGCATTGCATCTGGACAGGTCTATGGCTACACCTTC. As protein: CASIASGQVYGYTF.

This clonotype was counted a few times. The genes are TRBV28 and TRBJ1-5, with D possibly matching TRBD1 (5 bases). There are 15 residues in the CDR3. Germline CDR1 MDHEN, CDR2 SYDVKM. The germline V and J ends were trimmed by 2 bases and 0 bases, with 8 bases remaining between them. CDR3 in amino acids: CASSLRGGSNQPQHF. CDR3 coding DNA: TGTGCCAGCAGTTTACGGGGGGGTAGCAATCAGCCCCAGCATTTT.

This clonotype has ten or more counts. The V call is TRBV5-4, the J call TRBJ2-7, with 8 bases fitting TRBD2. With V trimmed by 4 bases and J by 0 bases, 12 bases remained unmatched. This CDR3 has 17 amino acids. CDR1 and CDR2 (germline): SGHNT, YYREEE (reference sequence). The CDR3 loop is CASSRLEIAGSSYEQYF. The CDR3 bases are TGTGCCAGCAGCCGATTGGAAATAGCGGGGAGCTCCTACGAGCAGTACTTC. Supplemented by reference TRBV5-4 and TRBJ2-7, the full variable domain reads ETGVTQSPTHLIKTRGQQVTLRCSSQSGHNTVSWYQQALGQGPQFIFQYYREEENGRGNFPPRFSGLQFPNYSSELNVNALELDDSALYLCASSRLEIAGSSYEQYFGPGTRLTVT.

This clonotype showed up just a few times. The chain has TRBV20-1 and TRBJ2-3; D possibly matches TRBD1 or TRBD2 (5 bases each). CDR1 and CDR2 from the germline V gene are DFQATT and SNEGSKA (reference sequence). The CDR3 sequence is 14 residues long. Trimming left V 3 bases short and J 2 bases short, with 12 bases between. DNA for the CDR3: TGCAGTGCTAGTGGTGGGGGAAACACAGATACGCAGTATTTT. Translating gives CSASGGGNTDTQYF.

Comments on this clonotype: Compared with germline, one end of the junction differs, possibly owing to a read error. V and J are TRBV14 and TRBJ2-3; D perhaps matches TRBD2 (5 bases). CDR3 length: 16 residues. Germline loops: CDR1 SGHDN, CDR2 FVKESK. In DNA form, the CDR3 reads TGCGCCAACAGCCACGTGGGTAGGGAGATCACAGATACGCAGTATTTT. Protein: CANSHVGREITDTQYF. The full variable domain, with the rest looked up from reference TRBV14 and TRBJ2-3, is EAGVTQFPSHSVIEKGQTVTLRCDPISGHDNLYWYRRVMGKEIKFLLHFVKESKQDESGMPNNRFLAERTGGTYSTLKVQPAELEDSGVYFCANSHVGREITDTQYFGPGTRLTVL.

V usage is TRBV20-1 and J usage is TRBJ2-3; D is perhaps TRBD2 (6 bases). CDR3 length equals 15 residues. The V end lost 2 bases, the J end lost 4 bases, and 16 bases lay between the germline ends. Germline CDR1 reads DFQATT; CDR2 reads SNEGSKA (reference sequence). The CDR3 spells CSARLPGDAADTQYF. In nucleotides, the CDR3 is TGCAGTGCTAGACTTCCGGGAGACGCGGCAGATACGCAGTATTTT.

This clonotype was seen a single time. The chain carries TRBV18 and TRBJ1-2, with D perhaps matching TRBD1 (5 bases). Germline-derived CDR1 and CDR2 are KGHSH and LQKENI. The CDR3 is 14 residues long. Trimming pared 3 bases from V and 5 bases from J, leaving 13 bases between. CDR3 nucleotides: TGTGCCAGCTCACCTTCGACAGTCGAGTATGGCTACACCTTC. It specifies CASSPSTVEYGYTF.

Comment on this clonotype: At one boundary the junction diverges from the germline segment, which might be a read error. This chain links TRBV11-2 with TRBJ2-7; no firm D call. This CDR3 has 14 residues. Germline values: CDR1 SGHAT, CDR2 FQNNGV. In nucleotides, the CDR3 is TGTGCCAGCAGCAATGTCCTCGGCTCCTACGAGCAGCACTTC. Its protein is CASSNVLGSYEQHF.

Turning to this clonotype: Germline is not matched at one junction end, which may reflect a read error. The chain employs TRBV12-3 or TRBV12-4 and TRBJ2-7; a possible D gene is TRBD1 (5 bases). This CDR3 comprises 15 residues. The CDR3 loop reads CASCLKAGPSYEQYF. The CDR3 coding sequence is TGTGCCAGCTGTTTAAAGGCAGGGCCATCATACGAGCAGTACTTC.

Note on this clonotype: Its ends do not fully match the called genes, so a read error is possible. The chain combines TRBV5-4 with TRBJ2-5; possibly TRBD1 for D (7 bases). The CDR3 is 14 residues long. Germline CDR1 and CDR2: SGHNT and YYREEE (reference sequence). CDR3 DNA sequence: TGTGCCAGCAGCTTTGGAGGGGGCCAAAAGACTCAGTACTTC. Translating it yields CASSFGGGQKTQYF.

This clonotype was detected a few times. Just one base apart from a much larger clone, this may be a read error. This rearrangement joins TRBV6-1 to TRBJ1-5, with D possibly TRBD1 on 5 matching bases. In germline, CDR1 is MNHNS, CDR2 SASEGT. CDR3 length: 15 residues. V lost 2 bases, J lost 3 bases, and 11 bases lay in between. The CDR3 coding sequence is TGTGCCAGCAGTGAAAACTCCAGGGACAATCAGCCCCAGCATTTT. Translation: CASSENSRDNQPQHF.

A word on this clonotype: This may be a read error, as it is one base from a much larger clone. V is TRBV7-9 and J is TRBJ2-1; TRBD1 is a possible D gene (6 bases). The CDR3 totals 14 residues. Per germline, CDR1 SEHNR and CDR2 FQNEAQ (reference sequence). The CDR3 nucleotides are TGTACCAGCAGCAACCAGGGGTCCTACAATGAGCAGTTCTTC. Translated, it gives CTSSNQGSYNEQFF.

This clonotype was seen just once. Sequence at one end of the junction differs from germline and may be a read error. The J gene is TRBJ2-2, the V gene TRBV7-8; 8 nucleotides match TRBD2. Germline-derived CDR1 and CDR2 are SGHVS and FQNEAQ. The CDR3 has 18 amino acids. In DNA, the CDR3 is TGTGCCAGCAGCTTAAGATTAACGGGAGGGCCGCGGACCGAGGAGCTGTTTTTT. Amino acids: CASSLRLTGGPRTEELFF.

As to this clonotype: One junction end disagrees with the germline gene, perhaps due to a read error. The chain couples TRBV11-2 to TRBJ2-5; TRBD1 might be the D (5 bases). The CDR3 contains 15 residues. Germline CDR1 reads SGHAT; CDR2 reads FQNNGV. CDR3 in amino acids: CTSSLGATFQETQYF. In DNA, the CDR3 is TGTACCAGCAGCTTAGGGGCCACTTTCCAAGAGACCCAGTACTTC.

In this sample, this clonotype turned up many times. The CDR3 sequence: CASSLTGFSYNEQFF. The CDR3 DNA sequence: TGTGCCAGCAGTTTGACAGGGTTTTCCTACAATGAGCAGTTCTTC. The chain carries TRBV28 and TRBJ2-1; TRBD1 matches 7 bases. CDR1 and CDR2 from the germline V gene are MDHEN and SYDVKM. The CDR3 sequence is 15 residues long. V lost 3 bases to trimming and J lost 1 base; unmatched junction nucleotides: 3.

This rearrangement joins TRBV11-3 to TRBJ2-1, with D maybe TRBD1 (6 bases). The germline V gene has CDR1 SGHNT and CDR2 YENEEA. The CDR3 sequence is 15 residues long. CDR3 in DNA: TGTGTCAGTAGCTTTGGACCTGAAGGGGGCAATGAGCAGTTCTTC. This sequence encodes CVSSFGPEGGNEQFF.

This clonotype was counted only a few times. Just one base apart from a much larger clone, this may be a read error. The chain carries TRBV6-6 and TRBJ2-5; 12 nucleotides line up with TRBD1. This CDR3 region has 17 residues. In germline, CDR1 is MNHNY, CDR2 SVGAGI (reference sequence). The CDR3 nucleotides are TGTGCCAGCAATACTCGCCGGGACAGGGGGCGGGGGGAGACCCGGTACTTC. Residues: CASNTRRDRGRGETRYF.

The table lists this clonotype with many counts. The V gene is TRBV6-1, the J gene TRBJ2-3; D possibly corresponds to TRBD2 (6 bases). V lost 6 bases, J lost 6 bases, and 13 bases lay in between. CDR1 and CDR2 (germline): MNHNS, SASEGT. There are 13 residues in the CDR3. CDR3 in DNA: TGTGCCAGCAGGGAGGGAGGATTGGATACGCAGTATTTT. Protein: CASREGGLDTQYF.

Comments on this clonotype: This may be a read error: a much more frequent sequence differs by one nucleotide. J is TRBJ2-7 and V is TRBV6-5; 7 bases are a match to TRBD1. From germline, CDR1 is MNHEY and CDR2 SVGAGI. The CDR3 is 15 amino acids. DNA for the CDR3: TGTGCCAGCAGACTAGGACAGGCGATTATGTACGAGCTGTACTTC. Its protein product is CASRLGQAIMYELYF.

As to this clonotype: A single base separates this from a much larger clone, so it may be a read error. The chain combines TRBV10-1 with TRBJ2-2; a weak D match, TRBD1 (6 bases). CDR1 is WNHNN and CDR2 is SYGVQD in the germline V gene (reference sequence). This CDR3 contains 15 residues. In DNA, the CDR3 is TGCGCCAGCAGTGAACAGGGAGCGAACACCGTGGAGCTGTTTTTT. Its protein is CASSEQGANTVELFF.